Here is one T cell receptor beta chain with its context. Antigen unknown. The PCR employed 60 Vbeta primers together with 13 Jbeta primers. Sequencing was performed with immunoSEQ multiplex PCR; in TCRdb, only in-frame clones are kept and a portion is missing. Of about 170,000 clones in the sample, more than 80% were seen once. The data are from a study of cytomegalovirus exposure and HLA in healthy donors. Study-wide findings and caveats: The study had only CMV serostatus as immune exposure information.

The source material was PBMCs. This TCR was sampled from a young woman in good health and CMV-seronegative.

CDR3 loop: CASSFGGEETQYF. The CDR3 nucleotides are TGTGCCAGCAGCTTCGGGGGGGAAGAGACCCAGTACTTC. The chain couples TRBV5-4 to TRBJ2-5; TRBD2 agrees at 8 bases. CDR1 and CDR2 from the germline V gene are SGHNT and YYREEE (reference sequence). V was pared by 2 bases and J by 3 bases, with 0 bases of the junction left unmatched. This CDR3 has 13 residues.